A selection of T cell receptor beta chains follows, all from one sample in a study of response to subunit inactivated influenza vaccine. TCRdb re-analysed the RT-PCR reads in MiXCR, keeping a single row per CDR3 protein. The table includes roughly 650,000 distinct CDR3 sequences, approximately 14% detected once. The source was PBMCs from blood, collected 11 to 12 days after vaccination. These receptors came from a man aged 50-60 years who received an inactivated influenza vaccine. The CDR3 runs from the conserved cysteine through the conserved F or W. The D gene is left open where the match is weak. Only part of the rows carry a size: once, few, many, or a class if the clone is expanded.

v_gene	d_gene	abundance	j_gene	len	CDR3aa	CDR3nt
TRBV7-2	TRBD2	.	TRBJ2-7	15	CASSPRIRGGYEQYF	TGTGCCAGCAGCCCCAGGATTCGGGGGGGCTACGAGCAGTACTTC
TRBV28	.	few	TRBJ2-1	11	CASRAGDEQFF	TGTGCCAGCAGGGCCGGGGATGAGCAGTTCTTC
TRBV20-1	.	.	TRBJ2-3	13	CSASSGAGDTQYF	TGCAGTGCTAGTTCTGGGGCGGGAGATACGCAGTATTTT
TRBV7-9	.	few	TRBJ2-6	15	CASSLAISGANVLTF	TGTGCCAGCAGCTTAGCCATCTCTGGGGCCAACGTCCTGACTTTC
TRBV9	.	few	TRBJ2-3	16	CASSVGVGASTDTQYF	TGTGCCAGCAGCGTAGGGGTGGGAGCGAGCACAGATACGCAGTATTTT
TRBV6-6	TRBD1	many	TRBJ1-5	13	CASTNRGDQPQHF	TGTGCCAGCACAAACAGGGGGGATCAGCCCCAGCATTTT
TRBV4-2	.	few	TRBJ1-4	15	CASSPSVTTNEKLFF	TGTGCCAGCAGCCCATCAGTGACAACTAATGAAAAACTGTTTTTT
TRBV29-1	.	.	TRBJ2-5	14	CSVEPRRGRETQYF	TGCAGCGTTGAACCACGGCGGGGGCGGGAGACCCAGTACTTC
TRBV6-5	.	.	TRBJ2-1	19	CASSYSYPRGYSSYNEQFF	TGTGCCAGCAGTTACTCCTACCCCAGGGGTTATAGCTCCTACAATGAGCAGTTCTTC
TRBV7-2	.	many	TRBJ2-1	13	CASSRGPYNEQFF	TGTGCCAGCAGCAGGGGCCCTTACAATGAGCAGTTCTTC
TRBV9	TRBD2	few	TRBJ2-1	16	CASSTTSDLSYNEQFF	TGTGCCAGCAGCACCACTAGCGACCTTTCCTACAATGAGCAGTTCTTC
TRBV6-1	TRBD1	.	TRBJ2-7	14	CASSHRDRHYEQYF	TGTGCCAGCAGCCACCGGGACAGACACTACGAGCAGTACTTC
TRBV5-6	.	.	TRBJ2-7	14	CASSDRKSSYEQYF	TGTGCCAGCAGCGACAGGAAGAGCTCCTACGAGCAGTACTTC
TRBV6-1	.	few	TRBJ1-2	13	CASSEEGRGGYTF	TGTGCCAGCAGTGAGGAAGGGCGCGGTGGCTACACCTTC
TRBV7-9	.	.	TRBJ2-5	15	CASSLVNGYQETQYF	TGTGCCAGCAGCTTAGTAAACGGATACCAAGAGACCCAGTACTTC
TRBV20-1	TRBD1	many	TRBJ2-3	12	CSATGQTDTQYF	TGCAGTGCTACGGGACAGACAGATACGCAGTATTTT
TRBV2	.	.	TRBJ1-1	13	CASSKEGLTEAFF	TGTGCCAGCAGTAAGGAGGGACTCACTGAAGCTTTCTTT
TRBV4-3	.	few	TRBJ2-7	13	CASSQDDGYEQYF	TGCGCCAGCAGCCAAGATGATGGCTACGAGCAGTACTTC
TRBV7-2	.	few	TRBJ2-1	13	CASSVRRDNEQFF	TGTGCCAGCAGCGTGAGAAGAGACAATGAGCAGTTCTTC
TRBV10-3	TRBD1	.	TRBJ1-1	15	CAISDWDRGNTEAFF	TGTGCCATCAGTGATTGGGACAGGGGGAACACTGAAGCTTTCTTT
TRBV10-3	TRBD1	few	TRBJ1-4	13	CAISEGQGARLFF	TGTGCCATCAGTGAGGGACAGGGGGCAAGACTGTTTTTT
TRBV20-1	.	once	TRBJ2-1	15	CSAVGGGAIYNEQFF	TGCAGTGCCGTCGGAGGGGGCGCCATTTACAATGAGCAGTTCTTC
TRBV19	.	few	TRBJ2-3	13	CASSIFHADTQYF	TGTGCCAGTAGTATTTTTCACGCAGATACGCAGTATTTT
TRBV12-3/TRBV12-4	.	.	TRBJ1-1	15	CASSPSLTGNTEAFF	TGTGCCAGCAGTCCCTCCTTGACGGGGAACACTGAAGCTTTCTTT
TRBV2	TRBD1	.	TRBJ1-5	14	CASKGTGGGQPQHF	TGTGCCAGCAAAGGGACAGGGGGAGGTCAGCCCCAGCATTTT
TRBV20-1	TRBD1	.	TRBJ2-7	13	CSAPTGANYEQYF	TGCAGTGCTCCGACAGGGGCAAACTACGAGCAGTACTTC
TRBV5-1	.	once	TRBJ2-1	14	CASSPSRQGNEQFF	TGCGCCAGCAGCCCGAGCCGGCAGGGCAATGAGCAGTTCTTC
TRBV12-3/TRBV12-4	.	many	TRBJ2-3	11	CASSRGSTQYF	TGTGCCAGCAGCCGGGGAAGTACGCAGTATTTT
TRBV7-2	.	.	TRBJ2-1	14	CASSLGRQNNEQFF	TGTGCCAGCAGCTTAGGCCGACAGAACAATGAGCAGTTCTTC
TRBV7-2	.	few	TRBJ2-7	14	CASSFYKASYEQYF	TGTGCCAGCAGCTTCTACAAGGCCTCCTACGAGCAGTACTTC
TRBV12-3/TRBV12-4	TRBD1	few	TRBJ1-6	14	CASNDRGLNSPLHF	TGTGCCAGCAACGACAGGGGGCTTAATTCACCCCTCCACTTT
TRBV7-2	TRBD2	few	TRBJ2-1	15	CASNMRGGPYNEQFF	TGTGCCAGCAACATGCGGGGGGGCCCCTACAATGAGCAGTTCTTC
TRBV7-9	.	many	TRBJ1-1	14	CASSLDGANTEAFF	TGTGCCAGCAGCTTAGATGGAGCGAACACTGAAGCTTTCTTT
TRBV29-1	.	few	TRBJ2-1	16	CSVLSVSGPRGNEQFF	TGCAGCGTACTTAGCGTATCCGGGCCGAGGGGGAATGAGCAGTTCTTC
TRBV7-9	.	.	TRBJ2-1	14	CASNSGSSYNEQFF	TGTGCCAGCAACTCGGGAAGCTCCTACAATGAGCAGTTCTTC
TRBV7-2	.	.	TRBJ2-7	13	CASSTQTISEQYF	TGTGCCAGCAGCACTCAGACTATCTCCGAGCAGTACTTC
TRBV20-1	.	few	TRBJ2-7	11	CSARHDYEQYF	TGCAGTGCTAGGCACGACTACGAGCAGTACTTC
TRBV7-8	TRBD1	.	TRBJ1-5	15	CASSNRGGSNQPQHF	TGTGCCAGCAGCAACAGGGGTGGGAGCAATCAGCCCCAGCATTTT
TRBV6-5	.	.	TRBJ1-2	15	CASSYSGRRAYGYTF	TGTGCCAGCAGTTATTCCGGACGAAGGGCCTATGGCTACACCTTC
TRBV6-5	.	.	TRBJ2-7	12	CASSFAGDEQYF	TGTGCCAGCAGTTTTGCCGGGGACGAGCAGTACTTC
TRBV7-6	.	few	TRBJ1-3	12	CASSPNRNTIYF	TGTGCCAGCAGCCCGAATAGGAACACCATATATTTT
TRBV14	.	few	TRBJ2-4	16	CASSQGGPGFGDIQYF	TGTGCCAGCAGCCAAGGTGGTCCGGGGTTTGGCGACATTCAGTACTTC
TRBV28	.	many	TRBJ2-7	13	CASSLGRVYEQYF	TGTGCCAGCAGTTTGGGCAGAGTCTACGAGCAGTACTTC
TRBV10-1	TRBD1	.	TRBJ2-1	16	CASSERDRGPGNEQFF	TGCGCCAGCAGTGAACGGGACAGGGGGCCCGGTAATGAGCAGTTCTTC
TRBV18	.	.	TRBJ1-1	12	CASSSGERGAFF	TGTGCCAGCTCATCCGGCGAGAGGGGAGCTTTCTTT
TRBV20-1	.	.	TRBJ2-1	15	CSARDYGGRVNEQFF	TGCAGTGCTAGAGATTATGGGGGAAGGGTCAATGAGCAGTTCTTC